This passage covers 22 T cell receptor beta chains from one sample sequenced in a study of shared clonotypes between healthy human individuals. Using immunoSEQ multiplex PCR, the repertoire was profiled, and TCRdb retains in-frame clones only, with some absent. The table lists about 490,000 clones, approximately 81% of them singletons, with roughly 13% in the top ten. The specimen was PBMCs. These receptor sequences come from a woman between 40 and 55 years old in good health. Some clones in this sample may be carry-over from other donors' samples.

Only a few counts were recorded for this clone. The chain is built from TRBV7-3 and TRBJ2-1; D is perhaps TRBD1 or TRBD2 (5 bases each). V lost 6 bases to trimming and J lost 11 bases, with 17 bases between them. The V gene's germline CDR1 is SGHTA and CDR2 FQGTGA. This CDR3 has 13 residues. CDR3 loop: CASSQGEWGKQFF. CDR3 nucleotides: TGTGCCAGCAGTCAAGGGGAGTGGGGGAAGCAGTTCTTC.

On this clone itself: A read error may be the cause here, since a much bigger clone is one base away. The sample has other DNA sequences that encode this CDR3 too. DNA of the CDR3: TGTGCCAGCAGCGTGTCCTACATCAAGCTCCACTTT. Residues: CASSVSYIKLHF. This chain joins TRBV28 and TRBJ1-6; D unresolved. V gave up 6 bases and J gave up 16 bases, with 16 bases separating them. Germline CDR1 and CDR2: MDHEN and SYDVKM. The CDR3 contains 12 residues. Supplemented by reference TRBV28 and TRBJ1-6, the full variable domain reads DVKVTQSSRYLVKRTGEKVFLECVQDMDHENMFWYRQDPGLGLRLIYFSYDVKMKEKGDIPEGYSVSREKKERFSLILESASTNQTSMYLCASSVSYIKLHFGNGTRLTVT.

In the case of this clone: Other DNA sequences in the sample encode the same CDR3. The chain links TRBV18 to TRBJ2-6; D is uncertain. Germline CDR1 reads KGHSH; CDR2 reads LQKENI. V was shortened by 3 bases and J by 1 base, with 7 bases between the two germline ends. The CDR3 contains 15 residues. CDR3 in amino acids: CASSPLVSGANVLTF. The CDR3 coding sequence is TGTGCCAGCTCACCCCTTGTGTCTGGGGCCAACGTCCTGACTTTC.

The chain combines TRBV5-5 with TRBJ1-5, with 12 bases fitting TRBD1. J gave up 3 bases and V 7 bases, and 2 bases lay outside the gene matches. The CDR3 is 14 amino acids. Germline-derived CDR1 and CDR2 are SGHKS and YYEKEE (reference sequence). CDR3 coding DNA: TGTGCCAGCGGGACAGGGGGCCTCAATCAGCCCCAGCATTTT. It translates to CASGTGGLNQPQHF. The full variable domain, its missing parts supplied by reference TRBV5-5 and TRBJ1-5, is DAGVTQSPTHLIKTRGQQVTLRCSPISGHKSVSWYQQVLGQGPQFIFQYYEKEERGRGNFPDRFSARQFPNYSSELNVNALLLGDSALYLCASGTGGLNQPQHFGDGTRLSIL.

This clone was counted once. This likely traces to a read error, being one base from a far larger clone. The rearrangement links TRBV5-6 to TRBJ1-2, with TRBD1 as a possible D gene (6 bases). CDR1 and CDR2 (germline): SGHDT, YYEEEE. The CDR3 length is 15 residues. The CDR3 nucleotides are TGTGCCAGCAGCTACGAGCGGACAGACCACTATAGCTACACCTTC. Amino acids: CASSYERTDHYSYTF.

The chain employs TRBV28 and TRBJ2-3, with 7 bases identical to TRBD2. There are 15 residues in the CDR3. In germline, CDR1 is MDHEN, CDR2 SYDVKM. V was pared by 7 bases and J by 3 bases, with 10 bases of the junction left unmatched. CDR3 in amino acids: CASTRSASGTDTQYF. CDR3 DNA: TGTGCCAGCACCCGGAGTGCTAGCGGAACAGATACGCAGTATTTT. The variable domain in full, completed from reference TRBV28 and TRBJ2-3, reads DVKVTQSSRYLVKRTGEKVFLECVQDMDHENMFWYRQDPGLGLRLIYFSYDVKMKEKGDIPEGYSVSREKKERFSLILESASTNQTSMYLCASTRSASGTDTQYFGPGTRLTVL.

Only one count was recorded for this clone. This sequence joins TRBV28 and TRBJ2-7; the match to TRBD2 covers 7 bases. The V gene's germline CDR1 is MDHEN and CDR2 SYDVKM. The CDR3 spans 15 residues. V lost 4 bases to trimming and J lost 0 bases; unmatched junction nucleotides: 6. CDR3 loop: CASSSAGTTSYEQYF. CDR3 DNA sequence: TGTGCCAGCAGTTCAGCCGGGACTACCTCCTACGAGCAGTACTTC. Variable domain in full (rest from reference TRBV28 and TRBJ2-7): DVKVTQSSRYLVKRTGEKVFLECVQDMDHENMFWYRQDPGLGLRLIYFSYDVKMKEKGDIPEGYSVSREKKERFSLILESASTNQTSMYLCASSSAGTTSYEQYFGPGTRLTVT.

A word on this clone: This likely stems from a read error, as it lies one base from a far larger clone. This sequence joins TRBV29-1 and TRBJ2-7, with 8 bases matching TRBD1. The germline V gene has CDR1 SQVTM and CDR2 ANQGSEA. This CDR3 comprises 16 residues. CDR3: CSIEAPGTGGSYEQYF. CDR3 DNA sequence: TGCAGCATTGAAGCCCCGGGCACAGGGGGCTCCTACGAGCAGTACTTC.

This clone was detected ten times or more. The J gene is TRBJ2-4, the V gene TRBV2; D is uncertain. Germline-derived CDR1 and CDR2 are SNHLY and FYNNEI. This CDR3 is built from 16 residues. The V gene lost 1 base and the J gene lost 0 bases, with 10 bases spanning the gap. This chain's CDR3 is CASSEGVRVAKNIQYF. CDR3 bases: TGTGCCAGCAGTGAAGGAGTTAGGGTAGCCAAAAACATTCAGTACTTC.

The V and J genes are TRBV5-1 and TRBJ2-1, with TRBD2 matching 15 bases. Germline V gene data show CDR1 as SGHRS and CDR2 as YFSETQ. Losses at the gene ends were 4 bases for V and 4 bases for J; bases not matched to a gene: 3. There are 16 residues in the CDR3. CDR3 loop: CASSHGTSGRYNEQFF. Written as DNA, the CDR3 is TGCGCCAGCAGCCACGGGACTAGCGGGAGGTACAATGAGCAGTTCTTC.

This clone was seen more than once but under ten times. With a far larger clone one base away, a read error is the likely cause. The chain employs TRBV10-2 and TRBJ2-7; 9 bases map to TRBD2. The germline V gene has CDR1 WSHSY and CDR2 SAAADI. The J segment lost 6 bases and the V segment lost 6 bases, leaving 9 bases of the junction unmatched. The CDR3 length is 14 residues. CDR3 nucleotide sequence: TGCGCCAGCAGACCGGGACTAGCTACCCGCGAGCAGTACTTC. As protein: CASRPGLATREQYF.

The rearrangement uses TRBV4-3 and TRBJ2-5; perhaps TRBD2 as D (7 bases). The assigned J gene may be wrong: the sequence end matches TRBJ2-7 better. The length of the CDR3 is 14 residues. Germline lookup yields CDR1 LGHNA and CDR2 YSLEER. This CDR3 reads CASSTRGGGYEQYF. The CDR3 coding sequence is TGCGCCAGCAGCACCCGAGGGGGAGGGTACGAGCAGTACTTC.

The gene calls are TRBV27 and TRBJ2-3, with 7 bases fitting TRBD2. This CDR3 contains 19 residues. With V trimmed by 0 bases and J by 0 bases, 12 bases remained unmatched. Germline assignment: CDR1 MNHEY and CDR2 SMNVEV (reference sequence). The CDR3 DNA sequence: TGTGCCAGCAGTTTATCGGATTATTTCGGGAGGACTAGCACAGATACGCAGTATTTT. Translating gives CASSLSDYFGRTSTDTQYF.

Details on this clone: Only one base separates this from a far larger clonotype, so it likely reflects a read error. This sequence joins TRBV7-8 and TRBJ2-5, with 8 bases fitting TRBD2. The V gene's germline CDR1 is SGHVS and CDR2 FQNEAQ. Trimming removed 5 bases from V and 7 bases from J; junction bases left unmatched: 9. The CDR3 is made up of 14 amino acids. This chain's CDR3 is CASSPGGAGGTQYF. The CDR3 nucleotides are TGTGCCAGCAGCCCCGGCGGGGCGGGAGGGACCCAGTACTTC.

On this clone: A far larger clone is a single base away, which makes a read error likely. Other DNA sequences in the same sample also yield this CDR3. The gene calls are TRBV28 and TRBJ2-6; tentative D call: TRBD1 (6 bases). Germline lookup yields CDR1 MDHEN and CDR2 SYDVKM. The CDR3 sequence is 16 residues long. For the CDR3, the DNA is TGTGCCAGCAGTTCCGGACAGTTAGATGGGGCCAACGTCCTGACTTTT. Translated: CASSSGQLDGANVLTF. The complete variable domain, with remaining parts taken from reference TRBV28 and TRBJ2-6, reads DVKVTQSSRYLVKRTGEKVFLECVQDMDHENMFWYRQDPGLGLRLIYFSYDVKMKEKGDIPEGYSVSREKKERFSLILESASTNQTSMYLCASSSGQLDGANVLTFGAGSRLTVL.

The table lists this clone with a count of one. The chain carries TRBV7-9 and TRBJ2-7; TRBD1 might be the D (5 bases). CDR3 length: 16 amino acids. The ends were cut back, 5 bases at V and 4 bases at J, with 21 bases in the middle. Germline V gene sequence: CDR1 SEHNR, CDR2 FQNEAQ (reference sequence). The CDR3 reads CASSILGQGLAYEQYF. The CDR3 DNA is TGTGCCAGCAGCATCCTCGGACAAGGGCTGGCGTACGAGCAGTACTTC.

This clone occurred a few times. A clone one base away is much larger, so this may be a read error. This CDR3 is also generated by other DNA sequences in the sample. The V gene is TRBV28, the J gene TRBJ2-5, with D possibly matching TRBD2 (6 bases). V was clipped by 2 bases and J by 9 bases, with 19 bases between them. This CDR3 is 15 amino acids long. Germline V gene lookup returns CDR1 MDHEN and CDR2 SYDVKM. CDR3 DNA sequence: TGTGCCAGCAGTTTAAGTACGGGAGAGGCGGCTGCCCAGTACTTC. Translating gives CASSLSTGEAAAQYF.

The chain combines TRBV7-2 with TRBJ2-7; 9 bases are shared with TRBD2. The V segment lost 5 bases and the J segment 2 bases; nucleotides outside the gene matches: 10. The CDR3 extends over 16 amino acids. Germline lookup yields CDR1 SGHTA and CDR2 FQGNSA. CDR3 amino acids: CASSPDPTSGTYEQYF. CDR3 in DNA: TGTGCCAGCAGCCCGGACCCGACTAGCGGCACCTACGAGCAGTACTTC.

This clone was recorded only once. This chain links TRBV7-6 with TRBJ2-3; D uncertain. V lost 2 bases and J 0 bases, leaving 9 bases between the germline ends. Germline V gene sequence: CDR1 SGHVS, CDR2 FNYEAQ. CDR3 size: 15 residues. CDR3 in DNA: TGTGCCAGCAGCTTACCCGCCCTCAGCACAGATACGCAGTATTTT. It codes for CASSLPALSTDTQYF.

The chain carries TRBV6-1 and TRBJ1-5, with D uncertain. CDR3 length: 15 residues. Germline assignment: CDR1 MNHNS and CDR2 SASEGT. The V and J ends lost 1 base and 3 bases respectively, with 10 bases between them. The CDR3, as DNA: TGTGCCAGCAGTGAAGGGGTAGCCCCCAATCAGCCCCAGCATTTT. Translation gives CASSEGVAPNQPQHF.

V is TRBV4-1 and J is TRBJ2-5, with unresolved D. Deletions cut 1 base from V and 5 bases from J, with 11 bases between. Germline V gene lookup returns CDR1 MGHRA and CDR2 YSYEKL. This CDR3 spans 14 amino acids. The CDR3 loop is CASSQGGFQETQYF. In DNA form, the CDR3 reads TGCGCCAGCAGCCAAGGGGGTTTCCAGGAGACCCAGTACTTC.

A word on this clone: The likely explanation is a read error, given a far larger clone one base away. The chain links TRBV5-4 to TRBJ1-4, with a possible D match to TRBD1 (6 bases). The CDR3 is made up of 15 amino acids. Germline assignment: CDR1 SGHNT and CDR2 YYREEE (reference sequence). Trimming took off 0 bases at V and 4 bases at J, with 10 bases between the two ends. The CDR3 loop is CASSLERGDNEKLFF. The CDR3 nucleotides are TGTGCCAGCAGCTTGGAGAGGGGGGATAATGAAAAACTGTTTTTT. Full variable domain (remainder filled in from reference TRBV5-4 and TRBJ1-4): ETGVTQSPTHLIKTRGQQVTLRCSSQSGHNTVSWYQQALGQGPQFIFQYYREEENGRGNFPPRFSGLQFPNYSSELNVNALELDDSALYLCASSLERGDNEKLFFGSGTQLSVL.